This T cell receptor (beta chain) was sequenced in a study of T cells after yellow fever vaccination. Study information: Any fraction with a low cell number was prepared using SMART-Seq v4 Ultra Low Input. Study-wide findings and caveats: Most primary-vaccination clones reappeared after the booster (96% CD4, about 87% CD8).

TCRdb fed the 5' RACE reads into MiXCR, producing one record per CDR3 protein. The sample yields around 600,000 distinct CDR3 sequences, about 12% seen once. Note on this clonotype: Its antigen remains unknown.

This CDR3 contains 12 residues. V gave up 0 bases and J gave up 7 bases, with 5 bases separating them. Germline CDR1 SGHDT, CDR2 YYEEEE. V gene TRBV5-6 combines with J gene TRBJ1-5; D unclear. The TCR originated in a man aged 25-40 years who received the YFV17D yellow fever vaccine. The specimen was PBMCs, collected on the day of the yellow fever booster vaccination. As DNA, the CDR3 is TGTGCCAGCAGCTTGGATGGCCAGCCCCAGCATTTT. Translating it yields CASSLDGQPQHF.